The T cell receptor (beta chain) described here comes from a study of Graves' ophthalmopathy and Graves' hyperthyroidism listed by TCRdb under 2018. Regarding the research as a whole: Peripheral blood was collected at initial diagnosis, prior to any treatment. To explore V-J signatures distinguishing ophthalmopathy from hyperthyroidism, a discovery set of 100 patients (around 42 ophthalmopathy, 57 stable hyperthyroidism) was enrolled. The 75 to 100 discovery patients were randomly split 7:3 into training and test sets. The study used TCR beta repertoire signatures to distinguish Graves' ophthalmopathy from Graves' hyperthyroidism and to predict progression to ophthalmopathy. After sampling, hyperthyroidism patients received methimazole starting at 30 mg daily, and ophthalmopathy patients received high-dose intravenous methylprednisolone. An independent validation cohort comprised fewer than 20 hyperthyroidism patients and 15 to 17 patients who later progressed from hyperthyroidism to ophthalmopathy. In over 5 hyperthyroidism patients, the T-cell repertoire of thyroid tissue was compared with the T-cell repertoire of blood. In total, over 130 blood samples were TCR-sequenced: fewer than 50 ophthalmopathy, some 75 hyperthyroidism and some 17 hyperthyroidism-to-ophthalmopathy patients. General conclusions and limits of the study: Sample size was not statistically predetermined, and group allocation was not concealed from the investigators. Ophthalmopathy was separated from stable hyperthyroidism by the 13-signature model with 87.88% sensitivity and around 81% specificity in cross-validation and with 80%/75% in the test set. Most expanded thyroid clonotypes with frequency above 0.001 were also detected in blood, suggesting blood repertoires may reflect the thyroid immune response. In validation, the model predicted ophthalmopathy progression with more than 55% sensitivity and about 73% specificity; about a dozen predicted patients were CT-confirmed with GO in a median of approximately six months.

TCR beta CDR3 regions were amplified from RNA transcripts for repertoire sequencing. HTBI primers and the Qiagen OneStep RT-PCR kit were used in a first-round RT-PCR, which was followed by a second-round multiplex PCR, size selection and purification. Libraries were sequenced paired-end with 100 bp reads on an Illumina HiSeq2000. The study's own analysis went as follows. SOAPnuke was used to process the reads, throwing out any read that had adapters, had uncalled bases, had a mean Phred below 15, or lacked an exact constant-primer or identifier match. High-quality paired reads were merged with COPE v1.2.5. Each unique nucleotide sequence was treated as a clonotype, and MiTCR v1.1 was used to align the clonotypes to the IMGT TRB V, D and J references. The analysis was limited to V-J combinations with a frequency above 0.0001, which together covered about 99% of the repertoires. For each V-J combination, a TCR clonal expansion and chaos score was defined as F50 clonal expansion divided by the chaos observed in the TCRdist matrix. Welch's t-statistics and random forest were used to narrow the features down to about twelve V-J combinations, which were then fed into a naive Bayes classifier. Thyroid-blood repertoire similarity was quantified with the Morisita-Horn index. Using fastp trimming at Q25 and MiXCR clonotype assembly, TCRdb reanalyzed the public sequencing data and kept in-frame beta chains. CDR3 protein sequences are deduplicated, and each keeps its most common genes and DNA. Clone size and V and J calls follow TCRdb, not the original study. The sample records roughly 500,000 distinct CDR3 sequences, approximately 14% of which are singletons. Over 7.5% of the sample is held by the ten biggest clonotypes.

Note on this clonotype: Its antigen specificity is not known. No much larger clone is present one base from it, and per-base qualities are unavailable.

Ophthalmopathy patients were characterized by moderately to severely active disease, a Clinical Activity Score of at least 3, a NOSPECS grade of at least 4, and a disease duration under 3 months. Patients with other autoimmune diseases, uncontrolled infections, pregnancy or lactation were excluded from the study. Diagnosis was based on clinical symptoms, serum thyroxine, TRAb, thyroid ultrasound and orbital computed tomography. Using Ficoll-Paque density gradient centrifugation, PBMCs were isolated from 9 to 10 ml of fresh peripheral blood. Total RNA was extracted with Trizol reagent and quality-checked on an Agilent 2100 Bioanalyzer. CDR3 length: 15 amino acids, cysteine to phenylalanine. Left in the record is the CDR3 DNA by itself, 45 bases read in frame from the first base. After removal of 6 bases from V and 3 bases from J, the junction retains 11 bases not matched to a gene. Sequences LGHDT (CDR1) and YNNKEL (CDR2) are obtained from the germline V gene (reference sequence).

The material sequenced was blood. The rearranged segments are TRBV3-1 and TRBJ2-7; TRBD2 fits 7 bases in the junction. This TCR derives from a woman aged 25 to 39 with Graves' ophthalmopathy. Donor details come from another sample of the same person, matched by shared clones. The CDR3 region reads CASSYTKAGIYEQYF. In nucleotide form, the sequence is TGTGCCAGCAGTTATACCAAAGCGGGGATCTACGAGCAGTACTTC.